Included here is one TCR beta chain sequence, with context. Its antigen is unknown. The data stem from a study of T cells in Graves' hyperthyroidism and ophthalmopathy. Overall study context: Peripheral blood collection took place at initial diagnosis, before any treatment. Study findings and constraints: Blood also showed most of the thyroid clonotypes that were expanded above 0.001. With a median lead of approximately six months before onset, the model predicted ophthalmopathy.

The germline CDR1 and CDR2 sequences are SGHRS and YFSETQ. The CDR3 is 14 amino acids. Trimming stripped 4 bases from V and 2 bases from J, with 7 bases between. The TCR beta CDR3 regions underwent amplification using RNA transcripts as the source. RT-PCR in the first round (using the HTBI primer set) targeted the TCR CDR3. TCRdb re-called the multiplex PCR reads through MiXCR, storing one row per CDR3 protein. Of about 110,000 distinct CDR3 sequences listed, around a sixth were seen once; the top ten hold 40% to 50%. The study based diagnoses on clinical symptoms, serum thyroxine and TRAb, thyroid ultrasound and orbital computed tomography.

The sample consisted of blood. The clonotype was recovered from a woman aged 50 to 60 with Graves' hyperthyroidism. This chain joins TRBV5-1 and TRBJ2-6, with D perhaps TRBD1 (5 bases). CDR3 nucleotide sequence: TGCGCCAGCAGCGGGGCGCCTGGGGCCAACGTCCTGACTTTC. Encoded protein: CASSGAPGANVLTF.